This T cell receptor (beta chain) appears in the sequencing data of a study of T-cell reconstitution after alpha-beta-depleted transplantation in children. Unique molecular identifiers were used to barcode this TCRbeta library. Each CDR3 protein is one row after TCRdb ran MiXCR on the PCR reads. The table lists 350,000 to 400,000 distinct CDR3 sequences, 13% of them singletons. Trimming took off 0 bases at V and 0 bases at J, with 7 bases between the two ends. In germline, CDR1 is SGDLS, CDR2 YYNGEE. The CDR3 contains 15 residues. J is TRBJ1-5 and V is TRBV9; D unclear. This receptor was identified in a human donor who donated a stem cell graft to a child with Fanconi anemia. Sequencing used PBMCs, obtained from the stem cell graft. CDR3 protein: CASSVGPDSNQPQHF. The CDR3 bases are TGTGCCAGCAGCGTAGGACCCGATAGCAATCAGCCCCAGCATTTT.